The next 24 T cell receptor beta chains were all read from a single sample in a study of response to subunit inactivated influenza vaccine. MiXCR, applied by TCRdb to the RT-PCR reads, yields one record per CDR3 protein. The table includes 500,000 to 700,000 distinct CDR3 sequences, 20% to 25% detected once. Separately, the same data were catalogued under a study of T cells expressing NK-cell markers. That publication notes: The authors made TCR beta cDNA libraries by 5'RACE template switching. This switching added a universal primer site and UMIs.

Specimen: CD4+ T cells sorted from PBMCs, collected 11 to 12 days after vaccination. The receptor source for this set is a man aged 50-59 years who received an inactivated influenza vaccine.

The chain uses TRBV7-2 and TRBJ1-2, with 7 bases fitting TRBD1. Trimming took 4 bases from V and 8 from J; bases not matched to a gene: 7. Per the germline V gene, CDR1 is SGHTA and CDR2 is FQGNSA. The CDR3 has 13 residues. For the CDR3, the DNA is TGTGCCAGCAGCTCCGACAGGGCTCAGGGCTACACCTTC. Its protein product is CASSSDRAQGYTF.

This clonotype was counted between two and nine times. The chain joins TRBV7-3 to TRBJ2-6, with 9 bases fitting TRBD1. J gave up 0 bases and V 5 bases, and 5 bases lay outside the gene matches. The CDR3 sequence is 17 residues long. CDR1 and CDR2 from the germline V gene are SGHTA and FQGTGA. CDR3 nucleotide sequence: TGTGCCAGCAGCCCACAGGGGGCTCACTCTGGGGCCAACGTCCTGACTTTC. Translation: CASSPQGAHSGANVLTF.

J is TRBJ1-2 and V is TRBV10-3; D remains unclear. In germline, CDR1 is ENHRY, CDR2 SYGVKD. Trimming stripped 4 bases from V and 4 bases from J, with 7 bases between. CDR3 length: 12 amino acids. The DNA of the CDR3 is TGTGCCATCAGTGCCTCGGCCTATGGCTACACCTTC. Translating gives CAISASAYGYTF.

This CDR3 reads CASSLWAKEQFF. The DNA of the CDR3 is TGTGCCAGCAGTTTATGGGCGAAGGAGCAGTTCTTC. This sequence joins TRBV28 and TRBJ2-1, with unresolved D. This CDR3 has 12 residues. Trimming removed 0 bases at V and 10 bases at J, with 7 bases between. Germline CDR1 is MDHEN and CDR2 is SYDVKM.

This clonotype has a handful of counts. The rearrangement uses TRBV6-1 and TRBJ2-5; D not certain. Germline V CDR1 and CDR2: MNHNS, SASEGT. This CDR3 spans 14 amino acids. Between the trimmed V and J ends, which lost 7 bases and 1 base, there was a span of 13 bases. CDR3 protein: CASKIQMLQETQYF. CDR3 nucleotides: TGTGCCAGCAAAATACAGATGCTCCAAGAGACCCAGTACTTC.

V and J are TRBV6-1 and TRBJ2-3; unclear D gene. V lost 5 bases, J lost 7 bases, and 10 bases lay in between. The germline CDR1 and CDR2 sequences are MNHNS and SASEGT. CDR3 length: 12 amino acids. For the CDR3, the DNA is TGTGCCAGCAGTTCTTCTGAGTATACGCAGTATTTT. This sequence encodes CASSSSEYTQYF.

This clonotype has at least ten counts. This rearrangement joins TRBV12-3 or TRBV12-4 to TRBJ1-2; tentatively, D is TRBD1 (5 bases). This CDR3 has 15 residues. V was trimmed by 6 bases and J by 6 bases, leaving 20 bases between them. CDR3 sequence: CASRLSSVGAHGYTF. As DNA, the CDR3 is TGTGCCAGCAGGTTATCCTCGGTCGGGGCGCATGGCTACACCTTC.

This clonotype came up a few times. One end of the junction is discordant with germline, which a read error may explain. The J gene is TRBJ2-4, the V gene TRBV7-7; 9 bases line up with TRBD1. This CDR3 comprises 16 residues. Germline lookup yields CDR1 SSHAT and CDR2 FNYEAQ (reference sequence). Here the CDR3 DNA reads TGTGCTAGCAGCTTCCGACAGGGGGAGGCCAAAAACATTCAGTACTTC. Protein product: CASSFRQGEAKNIQYF. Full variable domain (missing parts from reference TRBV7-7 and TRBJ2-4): GAGVSQSPRYKVTKRGQDVTLRCDPISSHATLYWYQQALGQGPEFLTYFNYEAQPDKSGLPSDRFSAERPEGSISTLTIQRTEQRDSAMYRCASSFRQGEAKNIQYFGAGTRLSVL.

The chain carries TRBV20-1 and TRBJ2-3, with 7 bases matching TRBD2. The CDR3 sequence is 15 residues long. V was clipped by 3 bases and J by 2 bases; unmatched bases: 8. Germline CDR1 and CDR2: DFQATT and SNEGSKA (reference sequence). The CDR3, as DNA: TGCAGTGCTAGTATGCCTAGCGGACTCACAGATACGCAGTATTTT. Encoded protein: CSASMPSGLTDTQYF.

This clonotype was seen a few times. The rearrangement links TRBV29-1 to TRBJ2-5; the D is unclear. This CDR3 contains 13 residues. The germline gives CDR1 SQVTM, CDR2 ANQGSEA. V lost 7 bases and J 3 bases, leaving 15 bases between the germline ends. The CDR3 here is CSASVGRKETQYF. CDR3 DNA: TGCAGCGCCAGCGTCGGCAGGAAAGAGACCCAGTACTTC.

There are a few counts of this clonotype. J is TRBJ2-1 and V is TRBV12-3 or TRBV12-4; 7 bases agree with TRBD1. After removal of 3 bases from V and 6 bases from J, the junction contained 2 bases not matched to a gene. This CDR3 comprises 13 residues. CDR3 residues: CASSFSGGNEQFF. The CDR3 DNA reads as TGTGCCAGCAGTTTTTCAGGGGGCAATGAGCAGTTCTTC.

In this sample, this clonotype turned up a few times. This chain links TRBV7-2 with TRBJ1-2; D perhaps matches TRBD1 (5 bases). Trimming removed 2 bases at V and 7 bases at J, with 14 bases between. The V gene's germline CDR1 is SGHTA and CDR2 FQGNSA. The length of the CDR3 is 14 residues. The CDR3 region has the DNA TGTGCCAGCAGCTTATTCACAGGCCGGACTGGCTACACCTTC. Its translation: CASSLFTGRTGYTF.

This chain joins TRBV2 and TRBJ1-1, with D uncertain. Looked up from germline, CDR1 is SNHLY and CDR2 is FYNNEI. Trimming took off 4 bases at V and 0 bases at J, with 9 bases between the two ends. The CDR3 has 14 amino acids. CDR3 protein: CASSVSLMNTEAFF. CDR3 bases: TGTGCCAGCAGTGTTAGCCTAATGAACACTGAAGCTTTCTTT. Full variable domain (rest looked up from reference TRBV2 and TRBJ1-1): EPEVTQTPSHQVTQMGQEVILRCVPISNHLYFYWYRQILGQKVEFLVSFYNNEISEKSEIFDDQFSVERPDGSNFTLKIRSTKLEDSAMYFCASSVSLMNTEAFFGQGTRLTVV.

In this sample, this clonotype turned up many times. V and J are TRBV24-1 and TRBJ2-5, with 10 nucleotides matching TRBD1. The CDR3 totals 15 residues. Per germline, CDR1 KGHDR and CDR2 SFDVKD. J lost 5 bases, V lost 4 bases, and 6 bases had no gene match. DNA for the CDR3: TGTGCCACCAGTGAGGGGGGACAGGGGAGTGAGACCCAGTACTTC. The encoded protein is CATSEGGQGSETQYF.

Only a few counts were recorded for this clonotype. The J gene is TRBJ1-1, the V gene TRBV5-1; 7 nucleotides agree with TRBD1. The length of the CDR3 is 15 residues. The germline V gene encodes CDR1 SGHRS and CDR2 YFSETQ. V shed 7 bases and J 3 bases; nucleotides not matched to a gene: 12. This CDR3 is CASRDPAGGDTEAFF. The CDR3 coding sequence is TGCGCCAGCCGTGACCCGGCAGGGGGGGACACTGAAGCTTTCTTT.

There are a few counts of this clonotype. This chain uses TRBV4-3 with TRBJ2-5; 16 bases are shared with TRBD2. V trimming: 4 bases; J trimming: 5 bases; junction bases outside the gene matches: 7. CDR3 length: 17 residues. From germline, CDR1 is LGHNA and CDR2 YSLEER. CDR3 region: CASSLGLAGGQYETQYF. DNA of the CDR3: TGCGCCAGCAGCCTGGGACTAGCGGGGGGGCAGTACGAGACCCAGTACTTC.

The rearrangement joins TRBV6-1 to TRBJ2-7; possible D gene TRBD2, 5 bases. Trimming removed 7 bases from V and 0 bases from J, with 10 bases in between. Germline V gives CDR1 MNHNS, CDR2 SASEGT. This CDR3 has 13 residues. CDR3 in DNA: TGTGCCAGCATCAACGGGAACTCCTACGAGCAGTACTTC. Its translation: CASINGNSYEQYF.

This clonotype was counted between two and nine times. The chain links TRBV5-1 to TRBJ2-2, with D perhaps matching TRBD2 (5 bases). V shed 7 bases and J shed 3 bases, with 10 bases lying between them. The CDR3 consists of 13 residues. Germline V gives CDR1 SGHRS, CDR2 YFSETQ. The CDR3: CASLGGDTGELFF. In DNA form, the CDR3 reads TGCGCCAGCCTCGGAGGAGACACCGGGGAGCTGTTTTTT.

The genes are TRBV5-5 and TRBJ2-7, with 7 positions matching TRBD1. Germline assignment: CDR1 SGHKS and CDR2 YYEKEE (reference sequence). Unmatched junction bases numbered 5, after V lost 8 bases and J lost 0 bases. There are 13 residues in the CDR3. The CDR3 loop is CASRRTGSYEQYF. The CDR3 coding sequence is TGTGCCAGTCGCCGGACAGGCTCCTACGAGCAGTACTTC.

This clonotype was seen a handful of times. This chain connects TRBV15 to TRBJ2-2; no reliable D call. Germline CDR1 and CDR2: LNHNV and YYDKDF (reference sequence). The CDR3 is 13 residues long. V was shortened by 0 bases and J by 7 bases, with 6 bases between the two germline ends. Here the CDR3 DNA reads TGTGCCACCAGCAGAGACACTATCGGGGAGCTGTTTTTT. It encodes CATSRDTIGELFF.

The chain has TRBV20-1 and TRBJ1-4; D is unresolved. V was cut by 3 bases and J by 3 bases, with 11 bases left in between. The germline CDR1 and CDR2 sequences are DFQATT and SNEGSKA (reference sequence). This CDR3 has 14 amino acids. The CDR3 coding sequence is TGCAGTGCTAGTCTTGACGGATCTAATGAAAAACTGTTTTTT. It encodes CSASLDGSNEKLFF.

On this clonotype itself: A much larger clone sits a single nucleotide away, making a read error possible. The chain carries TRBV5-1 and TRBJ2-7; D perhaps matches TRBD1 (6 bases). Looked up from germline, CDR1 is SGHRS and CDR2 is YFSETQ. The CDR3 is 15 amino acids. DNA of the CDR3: TGCGCCAGCAGCTTGGTGCCAGGGGCCTCCTACGACCAGTACTTC. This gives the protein CASSLVPGASYDQYF.

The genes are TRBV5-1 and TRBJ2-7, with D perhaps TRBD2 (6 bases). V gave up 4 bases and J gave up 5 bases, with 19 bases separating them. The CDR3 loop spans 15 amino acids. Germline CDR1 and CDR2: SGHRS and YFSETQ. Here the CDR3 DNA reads TGCGCCAGCAGCCCCTGGGGGAGGCGAGGCGACGAGCAGTACTTC. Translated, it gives CASSPWGRRGDEQYF.

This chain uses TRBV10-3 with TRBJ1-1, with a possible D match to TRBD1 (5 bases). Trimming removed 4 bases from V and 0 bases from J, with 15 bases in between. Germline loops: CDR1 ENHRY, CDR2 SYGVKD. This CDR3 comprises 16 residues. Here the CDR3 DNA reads TGTGCCATCAGTGGTGTCGGACATACTATGAACACTGAAGCTTTCTTT. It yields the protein CAISGVGHTMNTEAFF.